The 27 T cell receptor beta chains listed next were all sequenced from one sample in a study of T cell repertoires in cytomegalovirus infection. TCRdb ran MiXCR on the reads and lists one entry per CDR3 protein. The table lists 150,000 to 200,000 distinct CDR3 sequences, roughly 14% of them singletons. Sequencing was performed on PBMCs. These receptors came from a human donor in good health (CMV status not recorded). Some clones in this sample may be carry-over from other donors' samples.

This clonotype was seen repeatedly, ten times or more. The chain carries TRBV7-2 and TRBJ2-4; D gene uncertain. The germline V gene encodes CDR1 SGHTA and CDR2 FQGNSA. This CDR3 has 15 residues. The V end was cut by 5 bases, the J end by 0 bases, with 11 bases between. The CDR3 nucleotides are TGTGCCAGCAGCCCTCATGATCTAGCCAAAAACATTCAGTACTTC. It yields the protein CASSPHDLAKNIQYF.

This clonotype was picked up many times. The rearrangement links TRBV29-1 to TRBJ1-5, with 7 bases aligning to TRBD1. The CDR3 length is 13 residues. V shed 7 bases and J 5 bases; nucleotides not matched to a gene: 8. The germline V gene encodes CDR1 SQVTM and CDR2 ANQGSEA. This CDR3 reads CSAQDRWDQPQHF. For the CDR3, the DNA is TGCAGCGCCCAGGACAGGTGGGATCAGCCCCAGCATTTT.

This clonotype was detected a few times. The chain carries TRBV6-2 or TRBV6-3 and TRBJ2-1; TRBD2 aligns across 9 bases. Germline V CDR1 and CDR2: MNHEY, SVGEGT. The CDR3 consists of 14 residues. The V and J ends lost 6 bases and 6 bases, in that order; junction bases with no gene match: 6. The CDR3 DNA reads as TGTGCCAGCAGGATAGCGGGAGTTGGCAATGAGCAGTTCTTC. It specifies CASRIAGVGNEQFF.

This clonotype was found a few times. The chain combines TRBV6-8 with TRBJ1-1; TRBD1 agrees at 7 bases. Germline V CDR1 and CDR2: MNHGY, SAAAGT. The ends lost 8 bases at V and 3 bases at J; junction bases unmatched: 12. This CDR3 is built from 15 residues. The CDR3 sequence is CASQETGAADTEAFF. The CDR3 DNA sequence: TGTGCCAGCCAAGAAACAGGGGCAGCGGACACTGAAGCTTTCTTT.

This clonotype was detected a few times. The chain carries TRBV20-1 and TRBJ2-1; TRBD2 matches 10 bases. Germline-derived CDR1 and CDR2 are DFQATT and SNEGSKA (reference sequence). The CDR3 totals 15 residues. The V and J ends lost 7 bases and 3 bases, in that order; junction bases with no gene match: 9. CDR3 sequence reads: CSVPGLASYYNEQFF. CDR3 DNA sequence: TGCAGTGTACCGGGACTAGCGTCCTACTACAATGAGCAGTTCTTC.

Many counts were recorded for this clonotype. V usage is TRBV2 and J usage is TRBJ2-5, with 11 bases aligning to TRBD1. The CDR3 length is 15 residues. Germline CDR1 reads SNHLY; CDR2 reads FYNNEI. V dropped 6 bases and J dropped 1; count of bases not matched to a gene: 4. The CDR3 sequence: CASRRDRGIQETQYF. The CDR3 nucleotides are TGTGCCAGCAGGCGGGACAGGGGGATCCAAGAGACCCAGTACTTC.

This clonotype was picked up many times. V is TRBV7-2 and J is TRBJ1-2; D is uncertain. Germline-derived CDR1 and CDR2 are SGHTA and FQGNSA. Deletions cut 1 base from V and 5 bases from J, with 20 bases between. This CDR3 has 17 residues. The CDR3 nucleotides read TGTGCCAGCAGCTTAGGGGGTGTTGCCAAGGTCAAGTATGGCTACACCTTC. Translation: CASSLGGVAKVKYGYTF.

Many counts were recorded for this clonotype. The V call is TRBV7-2, the J call TRBJ2-7; TRBD1 is a possible D gene (6 bases). The CDR3 sequence is 12 residues long. V lost 4 bases, J lost 8 bases, and 12 bases lay in between. Looked up from germline, CDR1 is SGHTA and CDR2 is FQGNSA. The CDR3 reads CASSSRTAKQYF. Written as DNA, the CDR3 is TGTGCCAGCAGCTCCCGGACAGCAAAGCAGTACTTC.

This clonotype was seen at least ten times. This chain connects TRBV20-1 to TRBJ2-5, with D tentatively TRBD1 (6 bases). The length of the CDR3 is 14 residues. V dropped 0 bases and J dropped 3 bases, with 11 bases sitting between them. Per the germline V gene, CDR1 is DFQATT and CDR2 is SNEGSKA (reference sequence). The CDR3 is CSARDFNREETQYF. DNA for the CDR3: TGCAGTGCTAGAGATTTCAACAGGGAAGAGACCCAGTACTTC.

This clonotype was counted ten times or more. J is TRBJ2-7 and V is TRBV7-8; D unresolved. Germline V gene lookup returns CDR1 SGHVS and CDR2 FQNEAQ. The CDR3 sequence is 15 residues long. Trimming pared 8 bases from V and 5 bases from J, leaving 22 bases between. CDR3: CASLLGGAGTNEQYF. Written as DNA, the CDR3 is TGTGCCAGCCTTCTAGGCGGTGCAGGAACCAACGAGCAGTACTTC.

At least ten counts were recorded for this clonotype. The rearrangement joins TRBV28 to TRBJ2-4; D ambiguous. CDR1 is MDHEN and CDR2 is SYDVKM in the germline V gene. CDR3 length: 17 residues. With 3 bases removed from V and 0 bases from J, the gap between germline ends came to 15 bases. The CDR3 DNA sequence: TGTGCCAGCAGTTTGTTGGGATTTGGGGTAGCCAAAAACATTCAGTACTTC. It encodes CASSLLGFGVAKNIQYF. The whole variable domain, remainder taken from reference TRBV28 and TRBJ2-4, is DVKVTQSSRYLVKRTGEKVFLECVQDMDHENMFWYRQDPGLGLRLIYFSYDVKMKEKGDIPEGYSVSREKKERFSLILESASTNQTSMYLCASSLLGFGVAKNIQYFGAGTRLSVL.

This clonotype was detected many times. This chain uses TRBV7-6 with TRBJ2-5, with no clear D. Germline loops: CDR1 SGHVS, CDR2 FNYEAQ. Trimming took off 5 bases at V and 2 bases at J, with 9 bases between the two ends. This CDR3 spans 13 amino acids. CDR3 sequence: CASSPERQETQYF. CDR3 sequence (DNA): TGTGCCAGCAGCCCGGAAAGACAAGAGACCCAGTACTTC.

This clonotype was seen at least ten times. The CDR3, as DNA: TGTGCCAGCACTACCCTGGGTAGCACTGAAGCTTTCTTT. Translating it yields CASTTLGSTEAFF. The rearrangement joins TRBV28 to TRBJ1-1; D uncertain. The CDR3 loop spans 13 amino acids. V lost 7 bases, J lost 4 bases, and 13 bases lay in between. In germline, CDR1 is MDHEN, CDR2 SYDVKM.

This clonotype was counted at least ten times. The CDR3 nucleotides are TGTGCCAGCTCGGGGGGCGCGGGGCAGCCCCAGCATTTT. It translates to CASSGGAGQPQHF. The chain recombines TRBV28 with TRBJ1-5; a possible D gene is TRBD1 (6 bases). CDR3 length: 13 amino acids. V was cut by 8 bases and J by 7 bases, with 15 bases left in between. Germline V lookup: CDR1 MDHEN, CDR2 SYDVKM. Full variable domain (remainder filled in from reference TRBV28 and TRBJ1-5): DVKVTQSSRYLVKRTGEKVFLECVQDMDHENMFWYRQDPGLGLRLIYFSYDVKMKEKGDIPEGYSVSREKKERFSLILESASTNQTSMYLCASSGGAGQPQHFGDGTRLSIL.

The genes are TRBV23-1 and TRBJ2-3; D is uncertain. TRBV23-1 is reported as an ORF; its role is uncertain. This CDR3 region has 18 residues. V lost 2 bases and J 1 base, leaving 19 bases between the germline ends. The CDR3 reads CASSQPHFWGGGTDTQYF. The DNA for the CDR3 is TGCGCCAGCAGTCAACCTCATTTTTGGGGTGGGGGCACAGATACGCAGTATTTT.

This clonotype was seen more than once but under ten times. This sequence joins TRBV20-1 and TRBJ1-1, with D perhaps TRBD1 (5 bases). Per germline, CDR1 DFQATT and CDR2 SNEGSKA (reference sequence). V shed 5 bases and J shed 2 bases, with 9 bases lying between them. The CDR3 sequence is 12 residues long. The CDR3, as DNA: TGCAGTGCTGAAAGGGGAAACACTGAAGCTTTCTTT. Protein product: CSAERGNTEAFF.

This clonotype was found a few times. J is TRBJ1-4 and V is TRBV28; 7 nucleotides agree with TRBD1. CDR1 MDHEN and CDR2 SYDVKM come from the germline V gene. The J segment lost 0 bases and the V segment lost 3 bases, leaving 7 bases of the junction unmatched. The CDR3 is 17 residues long. The CDR3: CASSLTGTAATNEKLFF. In nucleotides, the CDR3 is TGTGCCAGCAGTTTGACCGGGACAGCAGCAACTAATGAAAAACTGTTTTTT. Drawing the rest from reference TRBV28 and TRBJ1-4, the complete variable domain is DVKVTQSSRYLVKRTGEKVFLECVQDMDHENMFWYRQDPGLGLRLIYFSYDVKMKEKGDIPEGYSVSREKKERFSLILESASTNQTSMYLCASSLTGTAATNEKLFFGSGTQLSVL.

This clonotype was counted only a few times. The CDR3 DNA reads TGTGCCAGCAGCTTAATCCCAAATGAAAAACTGTTTTTT. As protein: CASSLIPNEKLFF. The chain employs TRBV7-3 and TRBJ1-4; D gene ambiguous. Germline loops: CDR1 SGHTA, CDR2 FQGTGA. V was shortened by 1 base and J by 5 bases, with 5 bases between the two germline ends. The CDR3 covers 13 residues.

The V and J genes are TRBV7-9 and TRBJ2-3; TRBD1 matches 9 bases. The CDR3 is 14 residues long. V trimming: 8 bases; J trimming: 4 bases; junction bases outside the gene matches: 7. CDR1 is SEHNR, CDR2 FQNEAQ, per germline (reference sequence). CDR3 coding DNA: TGTGCCAGCCTTGGGACAGGGAGGCCAGATACGCAGTATTTT. It specifies CASLGTGRPDTQYF.

This clonotype was observed at least ten times. The rearrangement uses TRBV7-2 and TRBJ1-2; D is ambiguous. The CDR3 is made up of 12 amino acids. V was clipped by 5 bases and J by 3 bases, with 7 bases between them. CDR1 and CDR2 (germline): SGHTA, FQGNSA. CDR3 sequence (DNA): TGTGCCAGCAGCACATTTGACTATGGCTACACCTTC. It translates to CASSTFDYGYTF.

This rearrangement joins TRBV5-1 to TRBJ1-1; the match to TRBD1 covers 8 bases. CDR3 length: 14 residues. The trim removed 4 bases at V and 11 bases at J, leaving 13 bases unmatched. Germline loops: CDR1 SGHRS, CDR2 YFSETQ. The CDR3 nucleotides are TGCGCCAGCAGCGTGACCGGACAGGGCATAGGTGCTTTCTTT. Translating gives CASSVTGQGIGAFF. Together with reference TRBV5-1 and TRBJ1-1, the CDR3 gives the full variable domain: KAGVTQTPRYLIKTRGQQVTLSCSPISGHRSVSWYQQTPGQGLQFLFEYFSETQRNKGNFPGRFSGRQFSNSRSEMNVSTLELGDSALYLCASSVTGQGIGAFFGQGTRLTVV.

This clonotype was observed a few times. V usage is TRBV2 and J usage is TRBJ2-2; 7 bases align to TRBD2. The CDR3 loop spans 15 amino acids. Per the germline V gene, CDR1 is SNHLY and CDR2 is FYNNEI. With 7 bases clipped from V and 4 bases from J, the junction kept 9 bases outside the gene matches. CDR3 in DNA: TGTGCCAGCACGATGGCTGGCGGGGGCACCGGGGAGCTGTTTTTT. Translation gives CASTMAGGGTGELFF.

This clonotype has just a few counts. V usage is TRBV5-1 and J usage is TRBJ2-7; a weak D match, TRBD2 (6 bases). The CDR3 runs to 15 residues. Trimming took 0 bases from V and 4 from J, leaving 14 bases between them. Germline CDR1 is SGHRS and CDR2 is YFSETQ. The DNA of the CDR3 is TGCGCCAGCAGCTTGGGTGCGGGGAGCCCTTACGAGCAGTACTTC. Its protein is CASSLGAGSPYEQYF.

The chain combines TRBV30 with TRBJ2-1; 7 bases align to TRBD2. The CDR3 has 12 residues. In germline, CDR1 is GTSNPN, CDR2 SVGIG (reference sequence). With V trimmed by 8 bases and J by 6 bases, 7 bases remained unmatched. CDR3 protein: CAGTSDLNEQFF. The CDR3 DNA sequence: TGTGCCGGTACTAGCGATCTCAATGAGCAGTTCTTC. Together with reference TRBV30 and TRBJ2-1, the CDR3 gives the full variable domain: SQTIHQWPATLVQPVGSPLSLECTVEGTSNPNLYWYRQAAGRGLQLLFYSVGIGQISSEVPQNLSASRPQDRQFILSSKKLLLSDSGFYLCAGTSDLNEQFFGPGTRLTVL.

This clonotype has a handful of counts. This chain links TRBV20-1 with TRBJ1-6; tentative D call: TRBD1 (5 bases). The CDR3 totals 15 residues. Germline CDR1 reads DFQATT; CDR2 reads SNEGSKA (reference sequence). V shed 0 bases and J shed 7 bases, with 13 bases lying between them. The CDR3 region has the DNA TGCAGTGCTAGAGATAGGCAGGGAAGCAATTCACCCCTCCACTTT. Translated: CSARDRQGSNSPLHF.

This clonotype was found many times. The chain is built from TRBV6-2 or TRBV6-3 and TRBJ2-2; D gene unclear. CDR1 and CDR2 (germline): MNHEY, SVGEGT. The CDR3 length is 15 residues. Trimming stripped 2 bases from V and 0 bases from J, with 7 bases between. CDR3 bases: TGTGCCAGCAGTTACCAGCGACCGAACACCGGGGAGCTGTTTTTT. Translated: CASSYQRPNTGELFF.

The chain carries TRBV7-9 and TRBJ2-5, with TRBD1 matching 10 bases. In germline, CDR1 is SEHNR, CDR2 FQNEAQ (reference sequence). The CDR3 has 17 residues. V gave up 2 bases and J gave up 2 bases; unmatched junction bases: 8. CDR3: CASSLRKWGQGQETQYF. The CDR3 DNA reads TGTGCCAGCAGCTTAAGGAAGTGGGGACAGGGGCAAGAGACCCAGTACTTC.